The 20 T cell receptor beta chains below all came from one sample that was sequenced in a study of monozygotic twins with inflammatory bowel disease. From its re-call of the 5' RACE reads, TCRdb lists each CDR3 protein once, without DNA. The sample totals 400,000 to 500,000 distinct CDR3 sequences. The specimen sequenced was blood. The receptors originated from a human donor with ulcerative colitis or Crohn's disease, or a healthy co-twin of an affected twin (not recorded which).

The chain recombines TRBV7-9 with TRBJ1-2. From germline, CDR1 is SEHNR and CDR2 FQNEAQ (reference sequence). CDR3 length: 14 amino acids. This CDR3 reads CASSLVGTRRGYTF.

The genes are TRBV20-1 and TRBJ2-3; as DNA is missing, the TRBD1 call by TCRdb cannot be tested. Germline CDR1 and CDR2: DFQATT and SNEGSKA (reference sequence). This CDR3 has 15 residues. CDR3 protein: CSAPSAGVRTDTQYF.

The chain couples TRBV5-1 to TRBJ2-2; TCRdb indicates TRBD1, and absent DNA this call remains unverified. The germline V gene encodes CDR1 SGHRS and CDR2 YFSETQ. The CDR3 contains 14 residues. The CDR3 is CASSSYDRTGELFF.

The V call is TRBV27, the J call TRBJ2-7; TCRdb names TRBD2, which stays unverified in the absence of DNA. The V gene's germline CDR1 is MNHEY and CDR2 SMNVEV (reference sequence). The CDR3 is made up of 14 amino acids. The CDR3 loop reads CASSFGTSGSKQYF.

V and J are TRBV29-1 and TRBJ2-7. The CDR3 has 14 amino acids. Per germline, CDR1 SQVTM and CDR2 ANQGSEA. The CDR3 loop is CSVARPGISYEQYF.

This chain joins TRBV11-2 and TRBJ2-7; there is no DNA to check the TCRdb D call of TRBD1. Germline CDR1 SGHAT, CDR2 FQNNGV. The CDR3 is 16 residues long. Here the CDR3 reads CASSLRGSASSYEQYF.

The rearrangement links TRBV12-3 or TRBV12-4 to TRBJ1-1. The CDR3 has 11 residues. CDR3 region: CASSSSAGAFF.

The genes are TRBV13 and TRBJ2-1; TCRdb's D gene call, TRBD2, goes unchecked for lack of DNA. Germline values: CDR1 PRHDT, CDR2 FYEKMQ (reference sequence). This CDR3 comprises 14 residues. Here the CDR3 reads CASRGLAGNNEQFF.

This chain uses TRBV5-1 with TRBJ2-1; TCRdb designates TRBD2, a call that cannot be tested without DNA. Germline assignment: CDR1 SGHRS and CDR2 YFSETQ. The CDR3 contains 15 residues. CDR3: CASSLVAEMVNEQFF.

The V gene is TRBV10-3, the J gene TRBJ2-1; TCRdb picks TRBD2, but there is no DNA to check that call. CDR3 length equals 16 residues. Germline values: CDR1 ENHRY, CDR2 SYGVKD. CDR3 amino acids: CAISEPTSGRATEQFF.

This chain connects TRBV27 to TRBJ1-1; TCRdb indicates TRBD1, and absent DNA this call remains unverified. The CDR3 covers 15 residues. Germline V CDR1 and CDR2: MNHEY, SMNVEV (reference sequence). CDR3 residues: CASSLGQGRNTEAFF.

The chain uses TRBV5-4 and TRBJ2-1; TCRdb names TRBD1, which stays unverified in the absence of DNA. Germline values: CDR1 SGHNT, CDR2 YYREEE (reference sequence). The CDR3 runs 14 residues. The CDR3 sequence is CASSSLSGENEQFF.

The chain couples TRBV12-3 or TRBV12-4 to TRBJ2-7. CDR3 length equals 15 residues. CDR3 amino acids: CASSLYGEASYEQYF.

V gene TRBV5-1 combines with J gene TRBJ2-5; TCRdb designates TRBD2, a call that cannot be tested without DNA. Germline CDR1 and CDR2: SGHRS and YFSETQ. There are 16 residues in the CDR3. The CDR3 is CASSLGASGGQETQYF.

The V and J genes are TRBV20-1 and TRBJ2-5; TCRdb proposes TRBD2, but this gene call is untestable without DNA. The germline V gene encodes CDR1 DFQATT and CDR2 SNEGSKA (reference sequence). The CDR3 totals 15 residues. CDR3: CSARGTAGDQETQYF.

This chain uses TRBV29-1 with TRBJ2-5; TCRdb names TRBD1, which stays unverified in the absence of DNA. Germline V gene data show CDR1 as SQVTM and CDR2 as ANQGSEA. This CDR3 is built from 12 residues. The CDR3 reads CSVWRGAETQYF.

The chain links TRBV20-1 to TRBJ2-3; TCRdb picks TRBD2, but there is no DNA to check that call. The germline gives CDR1 DFQATT, CDR2 SNEGSKA (reference sequence). This CDR3 has 14 residues. CDR3 protein: CSAKDSSRTDTQYF.

The genes are TRBV27 and TRBJ2-7; TCRdb's assignment of TRBD1 cannot be checked, as there is no DNA. Germline assignment: CDR1 MNHEY and CDR2 SMNVEV (reference sequence). The CDR3 has 14 amino acids. The CDR3 region is CATSATATGAEQYF.

V is TRBV20-1 and J is TRBJ2-1; no DNA is available, so the TRBD1 call from TCRdb remains unchecked. Looked up from germline, CDR1 is DFQATT and CDR2 is SNEGSKA (reference sequence). This CDR3 region has 13 residues. The CDR3 is CSANPGGSPQQFF.

The chain is built from TRBV7-9 and TRBJ2-1. From germline, CDR1 is SEHNR and CDR2 FQNEAQ (reference sequence). This CDR3 has 11 residues. The CDR3 sequence is CASSLNREQFF.